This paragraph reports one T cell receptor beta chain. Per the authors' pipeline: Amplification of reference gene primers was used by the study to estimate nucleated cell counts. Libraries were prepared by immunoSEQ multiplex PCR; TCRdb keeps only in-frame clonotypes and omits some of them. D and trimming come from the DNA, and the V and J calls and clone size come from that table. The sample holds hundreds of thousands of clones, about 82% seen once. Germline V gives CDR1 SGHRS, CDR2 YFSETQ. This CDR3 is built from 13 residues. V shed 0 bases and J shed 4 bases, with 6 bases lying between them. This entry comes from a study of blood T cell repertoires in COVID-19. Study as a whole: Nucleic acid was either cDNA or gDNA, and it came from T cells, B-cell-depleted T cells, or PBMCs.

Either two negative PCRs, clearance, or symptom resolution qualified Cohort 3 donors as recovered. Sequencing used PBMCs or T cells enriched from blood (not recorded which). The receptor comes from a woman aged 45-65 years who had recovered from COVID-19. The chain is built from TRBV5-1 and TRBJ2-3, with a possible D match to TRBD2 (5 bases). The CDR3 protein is CASSLDGADTQYF. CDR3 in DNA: TGCGCCAGCAGCTTGGACGGGGCAGATACGCAGTATTTT.